A selection of T cell receptor beta chains follows, all from one sample in a study of T cell responses to AZD1222 COVID-19 vaccine. Sequenced by immunoSEQ multiplex PCR; TCRdb stores in-frame clones only, minus some. The repertoire consists of more than 140,000 clones, with more than 70% occurring once and the leading ten covering 3% to 4%. The material was peripheral blood, obtained on day 0 of MenACWY control vaccination. The receptor source for this set is an adult in good health. CDR3s include the opening cysteine and the closing phenylalanine or tryptophan. Fields, in order: V gene, J gene, D gene, clone size, CDR3 protein, CDR3 DNA. A D gene is named only where the DNA matches it firmly. Expanded clones get a size class; other rows say once, few or many, or leave the size out.

V gene: TRBV19
J gene: TRBJ2-4
D gene: -
clone size: few
CDR3 protein: CASNEHLAKNIQYF
CDR3 DNA: TGTGCCAGTAACGAACACCTAGCCAAAAACATTCAGTACTTC

V gene: TRBV30
J gene: TRBJ1-1
D gene: TRBD1
clone size: -
CDR3 protein: CAWTQGDGTEAFF
CDR3 DNA: TGTGCCTGGACACAGGGGGATGGGACTGAAGCTTTCTTT

V gene: TRBV4-3
J gene: TRBJ1-2
D gene: -
clone size: -
CDR3 protein: CASSLTGPQGSGYTF
CDR3 DNA: TGCGCCAGCAGCCTAACGGGCCCCCAGGGATCTGGCTACACCTTC

V gene: TRBV6-5
J gene: TRBJ2-7
D gene: TRBD2
clone size: -
CDR3 protein: CASGRLAGDDEQYF
CDR3 DNA: TGTGCCAGCGGCCGACTAGCGGGAGATGACGAGCAGTACTTC

V gene: TRBV6-5
J gene: TRBJ2-1
D gene: TRBD2
clone size: -
CDR3 protein: CASRNSAGGYEQFF
CDR3 DNA: TGTGCCAGCAGGAACTCAGCGGGAGGGTATGAGCAGTTCTTC

V gene: TRBV2
J gene: TRBJ1-1
D gene: -
clone size: -
CDR3 protein: CASTGLGRRAGRENTEAFF
CDR3 DNA: TGTGCCAGCACGGGATTGGGCAGGCGCGCTGGTCGGGAGAACACTGAAGCTTTCTTT

V gene: TRBV7-3
J gene: TRBJ1-2
D gene: -
clone size: -
CDR3 protein: CASSPRPPGNTF
CDR3 DNA: TGTGCCAGCAGCCCCCGACCTCCTGGCAACACCTTC

V gene: TRBV28
J gene: TRBJ1-2
D gene: TRBD1
clone size: -
CDR3 protein: CASSPRTGSNYGYTF
CDR3 DNA: TGTGCCAGCAGTCCCCGGACAGGATCTAACTATGGCTACACCTTC

V gene: TRBV19
J gene: TRBJ2-3
D gene: -
clone size: -
CDR3 protein: CASSWDSQQADTQYF
CDR3 DNA: TGTGCCAGTAGTTGGGACTCCCAACAGGCAGATACGCAGTATTTT

V gene: TRBV5-1
J gene: TRBJ1-1
D gene: -
clone size: -
CDR3 protein: CASSLDGLGTEAFF
CDR3 DNA: TGCGCCAGCAGCTTGGATGGGTTAGGGACTGAAGCTTTCTTT

V gene: TRBV27
J gene: TRBJ2-4
D gene: TRBD2
clone size: -
CDR3 protein: CASSPLGAGGLNIQYF
CDR3 DNA: TGTGCCAGCAGTCCTCTGGGAGCGGGGGGGCTAAACATTCAGTACTTC

V gene: TRBV2
J gene: TRBJ1-5
D gene: -
clone size: -
CDR3 protein: CASSGDSNQPQHF
CDR3 DNA: TGTGCCAGCAGTGGAGATAGCAATCAGCCCCAGCATTTT

V gene: TRBV4-3
J gene: TRBJ2-6
D gene: TRBD2
clone size: -
CDR3 protein: CASSQVAGQSGANVLTF
CDR3 DNA: TGCGCCAGCAGCCAAGTAGCGGGACAATCTGGGGCCAACGTCCTGACTTTC

V gene: TRBV4-1
J gene: TRBJ2-1
D gene: TRBD2
clone size: -
CDR3 protein: CASSLGGSGNDEQFF
CDR3 DNA: TGCGCCAGCAGCCTGGGCGGTAGCGGGAACGATGAGCAGTTCTTC

V gene: TRBV29-1
J gene: TRBJ2-2
D gene: TRBD2
clone size: -
CDR3 protein: CSVVSGTTGELFF
CDR3 DNA: TGCAGCGTTGTAAGCGGGACCACCGGGGAGCTGTTTTTT

V gene: TRBV7-2
J gene: TRBJ1-4
D gene: -
clone size: -
CDR3 protein: CASMRSTVMEKLFF
CDR3 DNA: TGTGCCAGCATGCGATCTACAGTGATGGAAAAACTGTTTTTT

V gene: TRBV3-1/TRBV3-2
J gene: TRBJ1-5
D gene: -
clone size: -
CDR3 protein: CASSRTAWGQPQHF
CDR3 DNA: TGTGCCAGCAGTAGGACGGCCTGGGGCCAGCCCCAGCATTTT

V gene: TRBV2
J gene: TRBJ2-4
D gene: -
clone size: -
CDR3 protein: CASSGAGDIQYF
CDR3 DNA: TGTGCCAGCAGCGGGGCCGGAGACATTCAGTACTTC

V gene: TRBV19
J gene: TRBJ1-6
D gene: -
clone size: -
CDR3 protein: CASRILRENSPLHF
CDR3 DNA: TGTGCCAGTAGAATCCTCAGGGAGAATTCACCCCTCCACTTT

V gene: TRBV5-6
J gene: TRBJ1-6
D gene: -
clone size: -
CDR3 protein: CASSLASGTSSYNSPLHF
CDR3 DNA: TGTGCCAGCAGCTTGGCCTCGGGGACCAGCTCCTATAATTCACCCCTCCACTTT

V gene: TRBV5-4
J gene: TRBJ2-7
D gene: TRBD1
clone size: -
CDR3 protein: CASSWGTVAPGRDEQYF
CDR3 DNA: TGTGCCAGCAGCTGGGGGACAGTCGCTCCGGGAAGGGACGAGCAGTACTTC

V gene: TRBV7-8
J gene: TRBJ1-6
D gene: -
clone size: few
CDR3 protein: CASSLAGTSSSYNSPLHF
CDR3 DNA: TGTGCCAGCAGCTTAGCGGGGACATCAAGCTCCTATAATTCACCCCTCCACTTT

V gene: TRBV4-1
J gene: TRBJ2-2
D gene: -
clone size: -
CDR3 protein: CASSQDPNTGELFF
CDR3 DNA: TGCGCCAGCAGCCAAGATCCAAACACCGGGGAGCTGTTTTTT

V gene: TRBV5-1
J gene: TRBJ2-1
D gene: TRBD2
clone size: -
CDR3 protein: CASSLGRGAYNEQFF
CDR3 DNA: TGCGCCAGCAGCTTGGGTCGGGGGGCCTACAATGAGCAGTTCTTC

V gene: TRBV9
J gene: TRBJ2-3
D gene: TRBD2
clone size: -
CDR3 protein: CASSVRGRITDTQYF
CDR3 DNA: TGTGCCAGCAGCGTTCGCGGGAGAATAACAGATACGCAGTATTTT

V gene: TRBV2
J gene: TRBJ1-5
D gene: -
clone size: many
CDR3 protein: CASSEWAEGQPQHF
CDR3 DNA: TGTGCCAGCAGTGAATGGGCAGAAGGGCAGCCCCAGCATTTT

V gene: TRBV24-1
J gene: TRBJ2-5
D gene: TRBD1
clone size: -
CDR3 protein: CATSDRGQGARKTQYF
CDR3 DNA: TGTGCCACCAGTGACCGCGGCCAGGGGGCTAGAAAGACCCAGTACTTC

V gene: TRBV6-5
J gene: TRBJ1-2
D gene: -
clone size: -
CDR3 protein: CASSLWGGANYGYTF
CDR3 DNA: TGTGCCAGCAGCCTCTGGGGGGGTGCTAACTATGGCTACACCTTC

V gene: TRBV27
J gene: TRBJ1-1
D gene: -
clone size: -
CDR3 protein: CASSSQNTEAFF
CDR3 DNA: TGTGCCAGCAGTTCTCAGAACACTGAAGCTTTCTTT

V gene: TRBV5-4
J gene: TRBJ1-2
D gene: TRBD1
clone size: -
CDR3 protein: CASSFGGQGYGYTF
CDR3 DNA: TGTGCCAGCAGCTTTGGAGGACAGGGCTATGGCTACACCTTC

V gene: TRBV6-1
J gene: TRBJ1-5
D gene: -
clone size: -
CDR3 protein: CASSEAGWNQPQHF
CDR3 DNA: TGTGCCAGCAGTGAAGCGGGTTGGAATCAGCCCCAGCATTTT

V gene: TRBV5-4
J gene: TRBJ1-1
D gene: -
clone size: -
CDR3 protein: CASSLDRSNTEAFF
CDR3 DNA: TGTGCCAGCAGCTTGGACAGATCGAACACTGAAGCTTTCTTT

V gene: TRBV18
J gene: TRBJ1-4
D gene: TRBD1
clone size: -
CDR3 protein: CASSPRLTGAPGELFF
CDR3 DNA: TGTGCCAGCTCACCGCGACTAACAGGGGCGCCCGGGGAACTGTTTTTT

V gene: TRBV27
J gene: TRBJ2-1
D gene: -
clone size: -
CDR3 protein: CASTPGGLSYNEQFF
CDR3 DNA: TGTGCCAGCACCCCCGGGGGCTTGTCCTACAATGAGCAGTTCTTC

V gene: TRBV19
J gene: TRBJ2-3
D gene: TRBD1
clone size: -
CDR3 protein: CASTQRTGEDTQYF
CDR3 DNA: TGTGCCAGTACCCAGAGGACAGGGGAAGATACGCAGTATTTT

V gene: TRBV11-3
J gene: TRBJ1-1
D gene: -
clone size: -
CDR3 protein: CASSLEVRLNTEAFF
CDR3 DNA: TGTGCCAGCAGCTTAGAAGTTCGGCTGAACACTGAAGCTTTCTTT

V gene: TRBV18
J gene: TRBJ2-2
D gene: TRBD1
clone size: once
CDR3 protein: CASSATGDNGELFF
CDR3 DNA: TGTGCCAGCTCAGCCACAGGGGATAACGGGGAGCTGTTTTTT

V gene: TRBV28
J gene: TRBJ2-2
D gene: -
clone size: -
CDR3 protein: CASSLPGTNTGELFF
CDR3 DNA: TGTGCCAGCAGTTTACCAGGGACGAACACCGGGGAGCTGTTTTTT

V gene: TRBV10-3
J gene: TRBJ2-1
D gene: TRBD2
clone size: -
CDR3 protein: CAISEGLAGGHQFF
CDR3 DNA: TGTGCCATCAGTGAAGGGCTAGCGGGAGGCCATCAGTTCTTC

V gene: TRBV4-1
J gene: TRBJ2-7
D gene: -
clone size: -
CDR3 protein: CASSHHRDSSYEQYF
CDR3 DNA: TGCGCCAGCAGCCATCACCGGGACTCTTCCTACGAGCAGTACTTC

V gene: TRBV15
J gene: TRBJ1-2
D gene: TRBD1
clone size: -
CDR3 protein: CATSRGGTGTSGYTF
CDR3 DNA: TGTGCCACCAGCAGAGGGGGGACAGGGACAAGTGGCTACACCTTC

V gene: TRBV7-8
J gene: TRBJ2-7
D gene: -
clone size: -
CDR3 protein: CASSLPQVEQYF
CDR3 DNA: TGTGCCAGCAGCCTCCCCCAGGTCGAGCAGTACTTC

V gene: TRBV7-6
J gene: TRBJ1-5
D gene: -
clone size: -
CDR3 protein: CASSLLTGLSNQPQHF
CDR3 DNA: TGTGCCAGCAGCTTATTGACAGGACTTAGCAATCAGCCCCAGCATTTT

V gene: TRBV7-3
J gene: TRBJ1-1
D gene: -
clone size: -
CDR3 protein: CASSPVGDGRTFF
CDR3 DNA: TGTGCCAGCAGCCCGGTAGGGGATGGGAGAACTTTCTTT

V gene: TRBV2
J gene: TRBJ2-1
D gene: -
clone size: -
CDR3 protein: CASSEFDNEQFF
CDR3 DNA: TGTGCCAGCAGTGAATTTGACAATGAGCAGTTCTTC

V gene: TRBV19
J gene: TRBJ1-3
D gene: -
clone size: -
CDR3 protein: CASTLRASFSSGNTIYF
CDR3 DNA: TGTGCCAGCACTCTCCGGGCCTCATTTTCCTCTGGAAACACCATATATTTT

V gene: TRBV7-2
J gene: TRBJ1-1
D gene: -
clone size: -
CDR3 protein: CASSKPGWYTEAFF
CDR3 DNA: TGTGCCAGCAGCAAGCCAGGCTGGTACACTGAAGCTTTCTTT

V gene: TRBV5-1
J gene: TRBJ1-2
D gene: -
clone size: -
CDR3 protein: CASSLSGAGQNYGYTF
CDR3 DNA: TGCGCCAGCAGCTTGTCTGGCGCAGGGCAGAACTATGGCTACACCTTC

V gene: TRBV4-3
J gene: TRBJ1-1
D gene: -
clone size: -
CDR3 protein: CASSQDGRVYTEAFF
CDR3 DNA: TGCGCCAGCAGCCAAGATGGGAGGGTTTACACTGAAGCTTTCTTT

V gene: TRBV19
J gene: TRBJ1-1
D gene: TRBD1
clone size: -
CDR3 protein: CASNLNRGMNTEAFF
CDR3 DNA: TGTGCCAGTAACTTAAACAGGGGTATGAACACTGAAGCTTTCTTT